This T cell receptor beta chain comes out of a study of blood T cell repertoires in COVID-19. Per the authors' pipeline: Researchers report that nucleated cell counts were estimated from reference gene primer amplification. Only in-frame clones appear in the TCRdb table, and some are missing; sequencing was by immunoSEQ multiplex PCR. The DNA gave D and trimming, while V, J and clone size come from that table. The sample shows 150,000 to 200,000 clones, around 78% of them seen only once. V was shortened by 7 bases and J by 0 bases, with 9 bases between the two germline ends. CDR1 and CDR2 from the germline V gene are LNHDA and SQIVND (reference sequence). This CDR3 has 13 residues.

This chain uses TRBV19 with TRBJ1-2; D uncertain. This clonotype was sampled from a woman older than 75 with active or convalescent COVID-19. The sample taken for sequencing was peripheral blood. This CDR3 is CASNGPANYGYTF. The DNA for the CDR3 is TGTGCCAGTAATGGTCCAGCTAACTATGGCTACACCTTC. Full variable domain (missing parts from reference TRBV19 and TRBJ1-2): DGGITQSPKYLFRKEGQNVTLSCEQNLNHDAMYWYRQDPGQGLRLIYYSQIVNDFQKGDIAEGYSVSREKKESFPLTVTSAQKNPTAFYLCASNGPANYGYTFGSGTRLTVV.